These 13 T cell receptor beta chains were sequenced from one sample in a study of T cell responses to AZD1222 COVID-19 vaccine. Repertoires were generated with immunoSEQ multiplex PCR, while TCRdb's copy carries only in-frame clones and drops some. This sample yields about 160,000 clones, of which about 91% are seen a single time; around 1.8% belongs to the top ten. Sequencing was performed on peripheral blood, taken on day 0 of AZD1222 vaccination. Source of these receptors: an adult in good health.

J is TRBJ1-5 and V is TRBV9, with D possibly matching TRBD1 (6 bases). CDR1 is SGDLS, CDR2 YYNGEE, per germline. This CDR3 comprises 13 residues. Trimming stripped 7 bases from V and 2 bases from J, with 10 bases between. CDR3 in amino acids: CASGGAGNQPQHF. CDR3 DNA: TGTGCCAGCGGGGGGGCAGGCAATCAGCCCCAGCATTTT.

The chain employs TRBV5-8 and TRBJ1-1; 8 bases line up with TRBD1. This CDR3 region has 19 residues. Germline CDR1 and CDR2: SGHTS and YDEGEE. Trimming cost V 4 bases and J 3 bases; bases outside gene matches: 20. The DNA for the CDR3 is TGTGCCAGCAGCCCGGGAAACAGGGGGAGTAATTGGTGGTACACTGAAGCTTTCTTT. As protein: CASSPGNRGSNWWYTEAFF.

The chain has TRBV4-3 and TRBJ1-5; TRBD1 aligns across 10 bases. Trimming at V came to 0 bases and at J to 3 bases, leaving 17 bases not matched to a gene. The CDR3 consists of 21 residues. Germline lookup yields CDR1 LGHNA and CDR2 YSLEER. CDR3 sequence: CASSQDVRDRGFPFNNQPQHF. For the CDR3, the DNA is TGCGCCAGCAGCCAAGATGTTAGGGACAGGGGTTTTCCCTTTAACAATCAGCCCCAGCATTTT.

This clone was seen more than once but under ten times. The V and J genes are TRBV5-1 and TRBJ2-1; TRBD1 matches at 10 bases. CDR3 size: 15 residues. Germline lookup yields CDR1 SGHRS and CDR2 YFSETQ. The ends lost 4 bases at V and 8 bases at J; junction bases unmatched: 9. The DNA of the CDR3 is TGCGCCAGCAGCAACCCGGGACAGGGGTCCGATGAGCAGTTCTTC. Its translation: CASSNPGQGSDEQFF.

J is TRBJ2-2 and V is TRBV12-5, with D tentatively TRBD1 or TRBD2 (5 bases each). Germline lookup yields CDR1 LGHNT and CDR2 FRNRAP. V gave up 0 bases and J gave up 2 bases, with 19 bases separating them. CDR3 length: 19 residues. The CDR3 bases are TGTGCTAGTGGTTTGGTCCTTAACTCGGGGCTCACTAACACCGGGGAGCTGTTTTTT. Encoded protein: CASGLVLNSGLTNTGELFF.

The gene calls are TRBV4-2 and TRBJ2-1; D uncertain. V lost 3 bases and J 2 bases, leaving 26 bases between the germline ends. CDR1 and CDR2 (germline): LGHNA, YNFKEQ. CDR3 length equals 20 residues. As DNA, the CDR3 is TGTGCCAGCAGCCACGATATGGTGGGGTCCACCTCAGACCCCTACAATGAGCAGTTCTTC. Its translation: CASSHDMVGSTSDPYNEQFF.

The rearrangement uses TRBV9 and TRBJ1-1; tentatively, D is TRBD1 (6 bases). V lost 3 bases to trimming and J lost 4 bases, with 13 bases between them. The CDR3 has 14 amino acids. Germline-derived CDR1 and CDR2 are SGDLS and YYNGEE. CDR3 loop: CASSESGGLTEAFF. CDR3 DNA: TGTGCCAGCAGCGAGTCTGGGGGGCTCACTGAAGCTTTCTTT.

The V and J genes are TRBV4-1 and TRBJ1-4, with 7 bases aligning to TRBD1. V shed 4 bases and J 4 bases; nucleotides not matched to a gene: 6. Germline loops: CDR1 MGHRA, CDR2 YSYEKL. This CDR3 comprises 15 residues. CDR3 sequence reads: CASSPETGFNEKLFF. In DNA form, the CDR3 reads TGCGCCAGCAGCCCGGAGACAGGGTTTAATGAAAAACTGTTTTTT.

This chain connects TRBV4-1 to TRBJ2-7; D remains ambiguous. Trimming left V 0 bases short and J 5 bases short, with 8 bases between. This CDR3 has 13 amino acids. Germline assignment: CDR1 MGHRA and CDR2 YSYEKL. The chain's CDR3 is CASSQEVGHEQYF. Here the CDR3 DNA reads TGCGCCAGCAGCCAAGAAGTAGGACACGAGCAGTACTTC.

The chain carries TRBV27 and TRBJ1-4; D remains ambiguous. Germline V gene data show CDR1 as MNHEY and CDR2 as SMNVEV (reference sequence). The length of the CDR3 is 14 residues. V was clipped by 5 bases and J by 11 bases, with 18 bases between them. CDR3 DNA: TGTGCCAGCAGTCTTTCCGTTGGTCAAGGGAAACTGTTTTTT. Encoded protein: CASSLSVGQGKLFF. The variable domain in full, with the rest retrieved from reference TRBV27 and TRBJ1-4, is EAQVTQNPRYLITVTGKKLTVTCSQNMNHEYMSWYRQDPGLGLRQIYYSMNVEVTDKGDVPEGYKVSRKEKRNFPLILESPSPNQTSLYFCASSLSVGQGKLFFGSGTQLSVL.

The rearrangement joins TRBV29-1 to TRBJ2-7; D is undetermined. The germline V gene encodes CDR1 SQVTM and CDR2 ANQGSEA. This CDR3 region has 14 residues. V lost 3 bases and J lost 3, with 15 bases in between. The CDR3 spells CSVELSFPFYEQYF. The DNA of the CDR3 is TGCAGCGTTGAGTTAAGTTTCCCTTTCTACGAGCAGTACTTC.

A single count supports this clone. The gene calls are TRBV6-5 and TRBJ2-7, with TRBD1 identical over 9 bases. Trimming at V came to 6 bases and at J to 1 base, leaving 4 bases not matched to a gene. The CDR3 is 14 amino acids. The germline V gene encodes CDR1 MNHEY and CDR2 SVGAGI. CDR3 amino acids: CASSPGTGSYEQYF. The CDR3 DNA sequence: TGTGCCAGCAGCCCCGGGACAGGGTCCTACGAGCAGTACTTC.

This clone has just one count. In DNA form, the CDR3 reads TGTGCCAGCAGCACGGGTCCAGATAGCAATCAGCCCCAGCATTTT. Amino acids: CASSTGPDSNQPQHF. The chain has TRBV5-4 and TRBJ1-5; D uncertain. Trimming removed 4 bases from V and 0 bases from J, with 11 bases in between. The CDR3 covers 15 residues. Germline V gene sequence: CDR1 SGHNT, CDR2 YYREEE (reference sequence).